The source of this TCR beta chain is a study of blood T cell repertoires in COVID-19. The method was immunoSEQ multiplex PCR; TCRdb's version includes in-frame clones alone and lacks a portion of them. The repertoire has around 57,000 clones, roughly 87% of them found once; the top ten carry roughly 22%. The TCR originated in a woman in her sixties or seventies with acute or convalescent COVID-19. The sequencing sample was made of peripheral blood.

The CDR3 nucleotides are TGTGCCAGCAGCCAAGATGATTGGCGCGACAGTCTCTACGAGCAGTACTTC. It specifies CASSQDDWRDSLYEQYF. This chain connects TRBV4-2 to TRBJ2-7, with TRBD1 as a possible D gene (5 bases). V lost 0 bases and J lost 3, with 18 bases in between. Germline assignment: CDR1 LGHNA and CDR2 YNFKEQ. CDR3 length equals 17 residues.